The T cell receptor (beta chain) described here comes from a study of shared clonotypes between healthy human individuals. Across the whole study: Per donor, CD8 memory used one plate, CD8 naive used two, CD4 memory used three and CD4 naive used three.

The study, taken as a whole, reports: Researchers found naive subsets generally carried larger estimated richness than memory subsets. Naive CD4 clonotypes were shared across several donors at 4% to 5%.

Trimming pared 10 bases from V and 5 bases from J, leaving 16 bases between. The CDR3 consists of 13 residues. Per the germline V gene, CDR1 is MNHEY and CDR2 is SVGAGI. Of note for this clone: No antigen is known for it.

Repertoires were generated with immunoSEQ multiplex PCR, while TCRdb's copy carries only in-frame clones and drops some. Here the sample spans 2 million to 2.5 million clones, 80% to 95% being singletons. This rearrangement joins TRBV6-5 to TRBJ2-3, with a possible D match to TRBD2 (6 bases). Input material: naive CD4+ T cells from PBMCs. Specified subset: CD45RA+ positively selected. This clonotype was obtained from a young man in good health. Some clones in this sample may be carry-over from other donors' samples. The CDR3 loop is CATAGQGLDTQYF. The CDR3 region has the DNA TGTGCCACCGCGGGGCAGGGCTTAGATACGCAGTATTTT.